This is a list of T cell receptor beta chains from one sample in a study of blood T cell repertoires in COVID-19. Assay used: immunoSEQ multiplex PCR; TCRdb lists only in-frame clones, some missing. The data show roughly 95,000 clones, around 76% seen once. Source material: peripheral blood. Receptors originate from a man aged 80 or over with acute or convalescent COVID-19. CDR3s include the opening cysteine and the closing phenylalanine or tryptophan. Fields, in order: J gene, D gene, clone size, V gene, CDR3 DNA, CDR3 protein. The D gene is left open where the match is weak. Not every row has a clone size; where given, it reads once, few, many or a size class.

TRBJ1-6 TRBD1 . TRBV28 TGTGCCGCCCGGACAGGTTCAAGCTCCTATAATTCACCCCTCCACTTT CAARTGSSSYNSPLHF
TRBJ2-3 TRBD1 . TRBV28 TGTGCCAGCAGCCAGGACAGGGCAACGCAGTATTTT CASSQDRATQYF
TRBJ1-2 . few TRBV7-2 TGTGCCAGCAGCCACCGGGACACTAGCTATGGCTACACCTTC CASSHRDTSYGYTF
TRBJ2-1 . . TRBV18 TGTGCCAGCTCACCAGGGGGCGGGAATGAGCAGTTCTTC CASSPGGGNEQFF
TRBJ2-1 . . TRBV12-3/TRBV12-4 TGTGCCAGCAGTCTCCTCGATGCGTCTGAGCAGTTCTTC CASSLLDASEQFF
TRBJ2-2 . . TRBV7-2 TGTGCCAGCAGCTTAGTGACAGGAGCCACCGGGGAGCTGTTTTTT CASSLVTGATGELFF
TRBJ1-5 TRBD1 . TRBV6-5 TGTGCCAGCAGCGAGGCCCCCAGGGGGAACCAGCATTTT CASSEAPRGNQHF
TRBJ2-7 TRBD1 . TRBV2 TGTGCCACCCAACTGAGGGACAGGGTGTCCTACGAGCAGTACTTC CATQLRDRVSYEQYF
TRBJ1-1 . . TRBV6-6 TGTGCCAGCACCATGGGCGTGAACACTGAAGCTTTCTTT CASTMGVNTEAFF
TRBJ1-5 TRBD1 few TRBV19 TGTGCCAGTAGTAGAACAGGGGGCAATCAGCCCCAGCATTTT CASSRTGGNQPQHF
TRBJ1-4 TRBD1 . TRBV7-8 TGTGCCAGCAGCTTTGATCCCGGGACAGAGAATGAAAAACTGTTTTTT CASSFDPGTENEKLFF
TRBJ1-4 . . TRBV5-1 TGCGCCAGCAGCGAGCAACAGACAACTAATGAAAAACTGTTTTTT CASSEQQTTNEKLFF
TRBJ2-2 TRBD1 . TRBV5-1 TGCGCCACCCGGACAGGCTCGAACACCGGGGAGCTGTTTTTT CATRTGSNTGELFF
TRBJ2-6 TRBD1 once TRBV29-1 TGCAGCGTTTCCCACCTTCGGTCCGGGACAGGGGGCGCCCCCTCTGGGGCCAACGTCCTGACTTTC CSVSHLRSGTGGAPSGANVLTF
TRBJ2-2 TRBD1 . TRBV2 TGTGCCAGCAGGACCGGGACAGATCTCACCGGGGAGCTGTTTTTT CASRTGTDLTGELFF
TRBJ1-5 TRBD1 . TRBV2 TGTGCCAGCAGAGTGGGACAGGCTAGCAATCAGCCCCAGCATTTT CASRVGQASNQPQHF
TRBJ2-7 . . TRBV11-2 TGTGCCAGCAGCTTAGACAGGGGTCCCTACGAGCAGTACTTC CASSLDRGPYEQYF
TRBJ2-2 TRBD2 . TRBV7-8 TGTGCCAGCAGCCCACTAGCGGGAGCCGGCGGGGAGCTGTTTTTT CASSPLAGAGGELFF
TRBJ2-7 . . TRBV7-8 TGTGCCAGCAGCTTAGCTCTAGAACTTCCCTACGAGCAGTACTTC CASSLALELPYEQYF
TRBJ2-6 TRBD1 . TRBV3-1/TRBV3-2 TGTGCCAGCAGCCCTAAAACCCAGGGGGTAAGGGCCAACGTCCTGACTTTC CASSPKTQGVRANVLTF
TRBJ1-1 TRBD1 few TRBV18 TGTGCCAGCTCATCAACAGGGGACACTGAAGCTTTCTTT CASSSTGDTEAFF
TRBJ1-4 . . TRBV30 TGTGCCTGGACTTTGAAGTCAGGGGTGAAACTGTTTTTT CAWTLKSGVKLFF
TRBJ2-4 TRBD1 once TRBV5-5 TGTGCCAGCAGCCCGGGGACAGGGAGTATAGAATCGGCGGCCAAAAACATTCAGTACTTC CASSPGTGSIESAAKNIQYF
TRBJ1-5 TRBD1 . TRBV19 TGTGCCAGTAGACGGACAGGGGCGGTCGGTCAGCCCCAGCATTTT CASRRTGAVGQPQHF
TRBJ2-1 TRBD1 . TRBV7-2 TGTGCCAGCAGCTTAACCGGACAGGGACCTGAGCAGTTCTTC CASSLTGQGPEQFF
TRBJ1-5 TRBD1 few TRBV7-2 TGTGCCAGCAGCTTTACAGGGGGCGCGATTCAGCCCCAGCATTTT CASSFTGGAIQPQHF
TRBJ2-2 . . TRBV29-1 TGCAGCGCCCGACAGGTTTCCAACACCGGGGAGCTGTTTTTT CSARQVSNTGELFF
TRBJ2-5 TRBD2 . TRBV14 TGTGCCAGCAGCCAGTTAGGGCCGGGGGGAGAGACCCAGTACTTC CASSQLGPGGETQYF
TRBJ1-2 TRBD1 . TRBV20-1 TGCAGTGCATGGACAGGGAACGGCTACACCTTC CSAWTGNGYTF
TRBJ2-1 . . TRBV27 TGTGCCAGCAGGAATAGCGTCGACTCCTACAATGAGCAGTTCTTC CASRNSVDSYNEQFF
TRBJ2-7 TRBD1 . TRBV29-1 TGCAGCACCAGGACAGGGGGAGTCGAGCAGTACTTC CSTRTGGVEQYF